This TCR beta chain was identified during a study of molecular identifiers for immune sequencing clone quantification. Study results and caveats: In naive cells, under 1% of molecules belonged to clones above 20 RNA copies, against over 99% in effector cells. Spiked-in Jurkat TCR RNA corresponding to one cell was reported as detectable against 750,000 to 1,000,000 naive cells.

This clonotype was observed many times. Antigen unknown. Libraries of naive CD8 T cells were made from about 19,000 to 1,100,000 sorted cells. They used 10%, 30% or 50% RNA. TCRdb reanalysed the PCR reads using MiXCR and keeps one entry per CDR3 protein. This repertoire shows under 600,000 distinct CDR3 sequences, around 23% found once; its top ten account for over 0.6%. CDR3 size: 14 residues. Germline CDR1 reads PRHDT; CDR2 reads FYEKMQ (reference sequence). Losses at the gene ends were 8 bases for V and 4 bases for J; bases not matched to a gene: 9. The sample taken for sequencing was naive CD8+ T cells from blood, with Jurkat cell RNA spiked in. Sample subset: FACS-sorted CD8+CD4-CCR7+CD45RA+ naive T cells. The receptor's source is a human donor in good health. Some libraries in this study had Jurkat cell RNA spiked in. The V and J genes are TRBV13 and TRBJ2-3; 7 bases fit TRBD1. The CDR3 DNA reads as TGTGCCAGCCAGCTCGGACAGGTTGCAGATACGCAGTATTTT. This gives the protein CASQLGQVADTQYF.